Listed below are T cell receptor beta chains from one sample, sequenced in a study of T cells in Graves' hyperthyroidism and ophthalmopathy. TCRdb analysed the multiplex PCR reads with MiXCR anew, one entry per CDR3 protein. The data hold about 640,000 distinct CDR3 sequences, with around 21% observed a single time. The sequenced sample consisted of blood. The source of these receptors is a man aged 25 to 40 with Graves' ophthalmopathy. Both conserved end residues are part of each CDR3. The order of the fields is V gene, J gene, D gene, clone size, CDR3 DNA, CDR3 protein. The D gene is left open where the match is weak. Size is omitted from some rows. Given values are once, few, many or a class for expanded clones.

v_call: TRBV27; j_call: TRBJ1-5; d_call: .; clone_size: .; cdr3_nt: TGTGCCAGCGGTTCAAGACCCAAAGGGACGGTCGACCAGCCCCAGCATTTT; cdr3_aa: CASGSRPKGTVDQPQHF
v_call: TRBV30; j_call: TRBJ1-1; d_call: .; clone_size: many; cdr3_nt: TGTGCAATGGACATGCTGGCTTTCTTT; cdr3_aa: CAMDMLAFF
v_call: TRBV27; j_call: TRBJ1-1; d_call: TRBD1; clone_size: few; cdr3_nt: TGTGCCAGCAGTTTACAGGGGGCGTCGAACACTGAAGCTTTCTTT; cdr3_aa: CASSLQGASNTEAFF
v_call: TRBV6-2/TRBV6-3; j_call: TRBJ1-2; d_call: TRBD1; clone_size: .; cdr3_nt: TGTGCCAGCAGAAAGGACAGGGCAGGACCTCTAGGCTATGGCTACACCTTC; cdr3_aa: CASRKDRAGPLGYGYTF
v_call: TRBV7-3; j_call: TRBJ1-1; d_call: .; clone_size: many; cdr3_nt: TGTGCCAGCAGCTTAAGACCTGGTTCGGGCACTGAAGCTTTCTTT; cdr3_aa: CASSLRPGSGTEAFF
v_call: TRBV30; j_call: TRBJ1-1; d_call: .; clone_size: few; cdr3_nt: TGTGCCTGGAGTGTAATGCGGCGGACTGAAGCTTTCTTT; cdr3_aa: CAWSVMRRTEAFF
v_call: TRBV27; j_call: TRBJ2-3; d_call: TRBD2; clone_size: .; cdr3_nt: TGTGCCAGCAGTTCTAGCGGGAGGGCCGGTGATACGCAGTATTTT; cdr3_aa: CASSSSGRAGDTQYF
v_call: TRBV6-6; j_call: TRBJ2-1; d_call: .; clone_size: .; cdr3_nt: TGTGCCAGCAGTTACCCGACGGGAGTCGGAAATGAGCAGTTCTTC; cdr3_aa: CASSYPTGVGNEQFF
v_call: TRBV6-2/TRBV6-3; j_call: TRBJ2-7; d_call: TRBD2; clone_size: few; cdr3_nt: TGTGCCAGCAGAACTTTACGCGGGAGAGGCTACGAGCAGTACTTC; cdr3_aa: CASRTLRGRGYEQYF
v_call: TRBV7-9; j_call: TRBJ2-5; d_call: .; clone_size: many; cdr3_nt: TGTGCCAGCAGCGATAGTGGGGAGACCCAGTACTTC; cdr3_aa: CASSDSGETQYF